These 18 T cell receptor beta chains came from one sample sequenced in a study of lymphopenia after photon versus proton radiotherapy. Using immunoSEQ multiplex PCR, the repertoire was profiled, and TCRdb retains in-frame clones only, with some absent. The sample lists about 70,000 clones, 85% to 95% seen once, with roughly 2.3% in the top ten. Sequenced here: peripheral blood, sampled from a patient treated with photon-based radiotherapy. The origin of the receptors is a woman between 40 and 50 years old with cholangiocarcinoma.

This clone was counted once. The chain links TRBV4-3 to TRBJ2-2; D is perhaps TRBD2 (5 bases). Trimming removed 1 base from V and 0 bases from J, with 9 bases in between. CDR1 and CDR2 from the germline V gene are LGHNA and YSLEER. This CDR3 has 16 amino acids. In DNA, the CDR3 is TGCGCCAGCAGCCAAGTCGGGATAGCGAACACCGGGGAGCTGTTTTTT. Protein product: CASSQVGIANTGELFF.

The genes are TRBV28 and TRBJ2-5; D unclear. Deletions cut 5 bases from V and 1 base from J, with 11 bases between. The CDR3 has 14 residues. Per the germline V gene, CDR1 is MDHEN and CDR2 is SYDVKM. DNA of the CDR3: TGTGCCAGCAGTGTTGGTGGGATCCAAGAGACCCAGTACTTC. Residues: CASSVGGIQETQYF.

CDR3 nucleotides: TGTGCCAGCAGCCCCGGGCTTGCGGGGGGAGATACGCAGTATTTT. Protein: CASSPGLAGGDTQYF. The chain links TRBV5-6 to TRBJ2-3, with 8 bases that match TRBD2. Germline CDR1 and CDR2: SGHDT and YYEEEE. Losses at the gene ends were 4 bases for V and 5 bases for J; bases not matched to a gene: 9. This CDR3 contains 15 residues.

DNA for the CDR3: TGTGCCAGTAGCACCCGGGGAGGGAGTGGAAACACCATATATTTT. It encodes CASSTRGGSGNTIYF. This chain joins TRBV19 and TRBJ1-3, with D uncertain. The V end lost 6 bases, the J end lost 3 bases, and 15 bases lay between the germline ends. The CDR3 runs 15 residues. Germline values: CDR1 LNHDA, CDR2 SQIVND (reference sequence).

The rearrangement joins TRBV5-5 to TRBJ2-1; the D is unclear. The CDR3 totals 11 residues. Trimming shortened V by 1 base and J by 7 bases, and 3 bases separated the two germline ends. Per germline, CDR1 SGHKS and CDR2 YYEKEE (reference sequence). In nucleotides, the CDR3 is TGTGCCAGCAGCTTGAAGAATGAGCAGTTCTTC. It specifies CASSLKNEQFF.

This chain uses TRBV15 with TRBJ1-4; 8 bases are a match to TRBD1. This CDR3 region has 15 residues. V was pared by 3 bases and J by 8 bases, with 8 bases of the junction left unmatched. Germline CDR1 reads LNHNV; CDR2 reads YYDKDF (reference sequence). CDR3 nucleotide sequence: TGTGCCACCAGCAGCGGCCAGGGGGCCGTGGAAAAACTGTTTTTT. This gives the protein CATSSGQGAVEKLFF.

The chain uses TRBV18 and TRBJ2-3; maybe TRBD2 (6 bases). The germline V and J ends were trimmed by 6 bases and 2 bases, with 15 bases remaining between them. Per germline, CDR1 KGHSH and CDR2 LQKENI. CDR3 length equals 15 residues. Written as DNA, the CDR3 is TGTGCCAGCTCCCCGGAGGGCGGGCCCACAGATACGCAGTATTTT. Amino acid sequence: CASSPEGGPTDTQYF.

The chain is built from TRBV12-5 and TRBJ1-1, with 7 nucleotides matching TRBD1. CDR3 length equals 15 residues. V shed 1 base and J 0 bases; nucleotides not matched to a gene: 2. Germline V gene lookup returns CDR1 LGHNT and CDR2 FRNRAP. The CDR3 bases are TGTGCTAGTGGTTTGGGGGGGACAGTGAACACTGAAGCTTTCTTT. It is translated as CASGLGGTVNTEAFF.

This clone occurred once. The J gene is TRBJ1-2, the V gene TRBV7-6, with D unresolved. There are 16 residues in the CDR3. Per germline, CDR1 SGHVS and CDR2 FNYEAQ. V was shortened by 0 bases and J by 8 bases, with 19 bases between the two germline ends. CDR3 amino acids: CASSLAGPHGDQGYTF. The CDR3 DNA follows: TGTGCCAGCAGCTTAGCTGGTCCACACGGGGATCAGGGCTACACCTTC.

This clone was seen more than once but under ten times. The rearrangement links TRBV6-5 to TRBJ1-4; TRBD1 might be the D (5 bases). With 6 bases removed from V and 0 bases from J, the gap between germline ends came to 8 bases. Germline-derived CDR1 and CDR2 are MNHEY and SVGAGI. The CDR3 extends over 14 amino acids. The CDR3 sequence is CASRAGATNEKLFF. CDR3 nucleotide sequence: TGTGCCAGCAGAGCGGGGGCAACTAATGAAAAACTGTTTTTT.

CDR3 coding DNA: TGTGCCAGCAGTTACTCGACTAGCGGGAGGAGTGAGCAGTACTTC. This codes for CASSYSTSGRSEQYF. The chain has TRBV6-6 and TRBJ2-7, with 13 nucleotides matching TRBD2. The CDR3 has 15 residues. Germline lookup yields CDR1 MNHNY and CDR2 SVGAGI (reference sequence). Trimming took 0 bases from V and 7 from J; bases not matched to a gene: 3.

The chain recombines TRBV21-1 with TRBJ2-7. TRBV21-1 is recorded as a pseudogene. This CDR3 has 17 amino acids. CDR3: CASVNPGEGDSSYEQYF. The CDR3 nucleotides are TGTGCCAGCGTAAACCCTGGTGAGGGCGACAGCTCCTACGAGCAGTACTTC.

The chain joins TRBV19 to TRBJ1-5, with TRBD1 as a possible D gene (5 bases). Germline CDR1 reads LNHDA; CDR2 reads SQIVND (reference sequence). V lost 0 bases, J lost 2 bases, and 11 bases lay in between. The CDR3 is 16 residues long. DNA for the CDR3: TGTGCCAGTAGTATAGATGCGGGGGGTGGCAATCAGCCCCAGCATTTT. Residues: CASSIDAGGGNQPQHF.

V and J are TRBV28 and TRBJ2-7, with D unclear. The CDR3 consists of 15 residues. The V and J ends lost 3 bases and 2 bases respectively, with 14 bases between them. Germline CDR1 is MDHEN and CDR2 is SYDVKM. For the CDR3, the DNA is TGTGCCAGCAGTTTTGTAGTCTCTTCGCCCTACGAGCAGTACTTC. Protein sequence: CASSFVVSSPYEQYF. The full variable domain, rest sourced from reference TRBV28 and TRBJ2-7, is DVKVTQSSRYLVKRTGEKVFLECVQDMDHENMFWYRQDPGLGLRLIYFSYDVKMKEKGDIPEGYSVSREKKERFSLILESASTNQTSMYLCASSFVVSSPYEQYFGPGTRLTVT.

This chain uses TRBV4-3 with TRBJ2-2; perhaps D is TRBD1 or TRBD2 (5 bases each). Germline values: CDR1 LGHNA, CDR2 YSLEER. CDR3 length: 18 amino acids. V was trimmed by 0 bases and J by 4 bases, leaving 18 bases between them. The CDR3 coding sequence is TGCGCCAGCAGCCAAGATCCGACGGGGCTCCGGGGCACCGGGGAGCTGTTTTTT. Translation: CASSQDPTGLRGTGELFF.

The chain is built from TRBV7-2 and TRBJ1-1; 7 bases are a match to TRBD1. This CDR3 spans 14 amino acids. Unmatched junction bases numbered 3, after V lost 4 bases and J lost 1 base. Germline lookup yields CDR1 SGHTA and CDR2 FQGNSA. In DNA form, the CDR3 reads TGTGCCAGCAGCTCGGGACAGAGGAACACTGAAGCTTTCTTT. Translation: CASSSGQRNTEAFF.

This chain uses TRBV4-2 with TRBJ2-1, with 9 bases identical to TRBD2. The trim removed 2 bases at V and 6 bases at J, leaving 5 bases unmatched. CDR3 length: 15 amino acids. CDR1 and CDR2 from the germline V gene are LGHNA and YNFKEQ. The CDR3 nucleotides read TGTGCCAGCAGCCAACAAGCGGGAGGTGGCAATGAGCAGTTCTTC. Translated: CASSQQAGGGNEQFF.

The V gene is TRBV7-6, the J gene TRBJ2-2; D is perhaps TRBD1 or TRBD2 (6 bases each). Germline V lookup: CDR1 SGHVS, CDR2 FNYEAQ. Between the trimmed V and J ends, which lost 0 bases and 3 bases, there was a span of 11 bases. The CDR3 length is 16 residues. The CDR3 nucleotides read TGTGCCAGCAGCTTAGCCGGAGGGGGTTACACCGGGGAGCTGTTTTTT. Its translation: CASSLAGGGYTGELFF. The entire variable domain, with the rest obtained from reference TRBV7-6 and TRBJ2-2, is as follows: GAGVSQSPRYKVTKRGQDVALRCDPISGHVSLYWYRQALGQGPEFLTYFNYEAQQDKSGLPNDRFSAERPEGSISTLTIQRTEQRDSAMYRCASSLAGGGYTGELFFGEGSRLTVL.